This entry concerns a single T cell receptor (beta chain). The data are from a study of blood T cell repertoires in COVID-19. Study at large: Collection of acute and convalescent COVID-19 samples took place in the United States, Italy and Spain. Sample material is recorded as cDNA or gDNA derived from T cells, B-cell-depleted T cells, or PBMCs.

In the source study's methods: Nucleated cell number was recorded as an estimate derived from reference gene primer amplification. Assay: immunoSEQ multiplex PCR; the TCRdb copy retains only in-frame clones and omits some. The V and J calls and clone size were taken over from that table, and D and trimming were inferred from the DNA. This sample has under 450,000 clones; roughly 77% occur once, and the top ten carry more than 1%. CDR3 length equals 13 residues. Trimming took 7 bases from V and 0 from J, leaving 7 bases between them. Germline loops: CDR1 SNHLY, CDR2 FYNNEI. The J gene is TRBJ1-5, the V gene TRBV2, with D unclear. This sequence was found in a human donor with acute or convalescent COVID-19. The donor label of this sample is uncertain. The sequenced sample consisted of peripheral blood. In nucleotides, the CDR3 is TGTGCCAGCACTTTAATTAGCAATCAGCCCCAGCATTTT. Translated: CASTLISNQPQHF.